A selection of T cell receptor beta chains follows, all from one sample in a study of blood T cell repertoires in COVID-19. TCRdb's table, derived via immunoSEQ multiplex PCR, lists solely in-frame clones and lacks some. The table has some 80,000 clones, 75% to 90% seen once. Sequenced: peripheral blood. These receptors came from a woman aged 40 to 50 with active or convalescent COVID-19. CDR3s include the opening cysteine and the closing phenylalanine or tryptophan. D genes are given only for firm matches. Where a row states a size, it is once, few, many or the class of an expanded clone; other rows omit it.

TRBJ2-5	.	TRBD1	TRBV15	TGTGCCACCAGCAGAGATCAGGGACAGCACCAAGAGACCCAGTACTTC	CATSRDQGQHQETQYF
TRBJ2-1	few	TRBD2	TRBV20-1	TGCAGTGCTAGTACGGCGGGAGGATACAATGAGCAGTTCTTC	CSASTAGGYNEQFF
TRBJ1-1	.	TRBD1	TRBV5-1	TGCGCCAGCAGCTCGGGACAGGGTGAGAACACTGAAGCTTTCTTT	CASSSGQGENTEAFF
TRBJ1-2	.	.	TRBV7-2	TGTGCCAGCAGCCCCGTGGCGGGGGGCGCGTACTATGGCTACACCTTC	CASSPVAGGAYYGYTF
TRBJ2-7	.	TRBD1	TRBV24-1	TGTGCCACCAGTGATCCGGGACAGACCGATTACGAGCAGTACTTC	CATSDPGQTDYEQYF
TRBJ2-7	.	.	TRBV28	TGTGCCAGCAGTTTGTACTATGTAGCGGCTATGGGCTACGAGCAGTACTTC	CASSLYYVAAMGYEQYF
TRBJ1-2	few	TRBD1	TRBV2	TGTGCCAGCAAGGACAGGGATAAGGGCTATGGCTACACCTTC	CASKDRDKGYGYTF
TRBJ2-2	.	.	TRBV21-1	TGTGCCAGCAGGGCAGTACAGGCGAACACCGGGGAGCTGTTTTTT	CASRAVQANTGELFF
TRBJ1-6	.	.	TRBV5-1	TGCGCCAGCAGCTTAGGGGTCCAATATAATTCACCCCTCCACTTT	CASSLGVQYNSPLHF
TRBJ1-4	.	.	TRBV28	TGTGCCAGCAGTTTATGGGGGGGGGATGAAAAACTGTTTTTT	CASSLWGGDEKLFF
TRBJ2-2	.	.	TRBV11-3	TGTGCCAGCCAACGGTATAGTGCGAACACCGGGGAGCTGTTTTTT	CASQRYSANTGELFF
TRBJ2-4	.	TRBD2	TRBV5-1	TGCGCCAGCAGCTTGGGGACTAGCGGGAGTTGGGACATTCAGTACTTC	CASSLGTSGSWDIQYF
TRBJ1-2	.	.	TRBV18	TGTGCCAGCTCACCACCCACAGGGAATGGCTACACCTTC	CASSPPTGNGYTF
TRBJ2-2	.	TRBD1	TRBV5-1	TGCGCCAGCAGCGCCACCGACAGGGCGAACACCGGGGAGCTGTTTTTT	CASSATDRANTGELFF
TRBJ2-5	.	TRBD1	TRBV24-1	TGTGCCACCAGTGATTTTGGGACAGGCGTCCAAGAGACCCAGTACTTC	CATSDFGTGVQETQYF
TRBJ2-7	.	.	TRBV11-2	TGTGCCAGCAGCTTAGATCGGGACTCAACTCGGGAGCAGTACTTC	CASSLDRDSTREQYF
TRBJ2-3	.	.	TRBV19	TGTGCCAGTTCTGAGACTCGGACAGATACGCAGTATTTT	CASSETRTDTQYF
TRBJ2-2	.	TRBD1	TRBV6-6	TGTGCCAGCAGTCAATACACCCGGGACAGCCTGAACACCGGGGAGCTGTTTTTT	CASSQYTRDSLNTGELFF
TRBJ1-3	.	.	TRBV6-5	TGTGCCAGCAGTACCCGGGGAACTGGAAACACCATATATTTT	CASSTRGTGNTIYF
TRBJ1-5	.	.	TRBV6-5	TGTGCCAGCACCCAACGATGGGGCGTTAATCAGCCCCAGCATTTT	CASTQRWGVNQPQHF
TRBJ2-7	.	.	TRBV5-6	TGTGCCAGCAGCTTGGCGCGCGAGCAGTACTTC	CASSLAREQYF
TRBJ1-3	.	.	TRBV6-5	TGTGCCAGCCGCGCCCAGGGAACTGGAAACACCATATATTTT	CASRAQGTGNTIYF
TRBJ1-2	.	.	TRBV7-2	TGTGCCAGCATCCAGTCAGGGGTCGGCTATGGCTACACCTTC	CASIQSGVGYGYTF
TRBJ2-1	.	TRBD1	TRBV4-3	TGCGCCAGCAGCCGGCAAGTACAGGGACAGGGGGCAACCGGCTCCTACAATGAGCAGTTCTTC	CASSRQVQGQGATGSYNEQFF
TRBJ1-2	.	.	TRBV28	TGTGCCACAAAGAGGTCAGGGGCCTATGGCTACACCTTC	CATKRSGAYGYTF
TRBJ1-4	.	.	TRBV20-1	TGCAGTGCTAGGGACAGCCAAAAACTGTTTTTT	CSARDSQKLFF
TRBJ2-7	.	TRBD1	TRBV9	TGTGCCAGCAAGCTACAGCCGGGACAGGGATACGAGCAGTACTTC	CASKLQPGQGYEQYF
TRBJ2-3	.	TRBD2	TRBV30	TGTGCCTGGGGACTAGCGGGGACTAGCACAGATACGCAGTATTTT	CAWGLAGTSTDTQYF
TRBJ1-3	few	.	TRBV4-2	TGTGCCAGCAGCCAGTCACAGGGATTTCAGTCTGGAAACACCATATATTTT	CASSQSQGFQSGNTIYF
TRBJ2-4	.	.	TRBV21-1	TGTGCCAGCAGCAAACGGCGGGACAGGTTAACTACGGGGGGAGCCAAAAACATTCAGTACTTC	CASSKRRDRLTTGGAKNIQYF
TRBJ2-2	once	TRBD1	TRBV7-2	TGTGCCAGCAGCTCCGGGACAGCGAACACCGGGGAGCTGTTTTTT	CASSSGTANTGELFF
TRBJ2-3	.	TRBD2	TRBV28	TGTGCCAGCAGCCCCGGGACTAGCGGGACAGATACGCAGTATTTT	CASSPGTSGTDTQYF
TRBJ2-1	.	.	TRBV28	TGTGCCAGCAGGACGAATGCGGGCTCCTACAATGAGCAGTTCTTC	CASRTNAGSYNEQFF
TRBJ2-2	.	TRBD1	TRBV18	TGTGCCAGCTCACCGGGACAGGGAACCGGGGAGCTGTTTTTT	CASSPGQGTGELFF
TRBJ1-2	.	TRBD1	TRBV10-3	TGTGCCATCAGTGAGGACAGGGTGGGGGGCTACACCTTC	CAISEDRVGGYTF
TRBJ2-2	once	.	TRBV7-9	TGTGCCAGCAGCCCCAGCGGGGAGCTGTTTTTT	CASSPSGELFF
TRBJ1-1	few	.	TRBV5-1	TGCGCCAGCAGCTGGCAGGGTAGAACTGAAGCTTTCTTT	CASSWQGRTEAFF
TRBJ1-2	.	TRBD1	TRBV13	TGTGCCAGCAGCTTAATTGGACAGGGGAAGGATGGCTACACCTTC	CASSLIGQGKDGYTF
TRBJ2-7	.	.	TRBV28	TGTGCCAGCAGTTATTTGTCGGACGAGCAGTACTTC	CASSYLSDEQYF
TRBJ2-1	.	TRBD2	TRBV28	TGTGCCAGCAGTTTAGGATGGACTAGCGTCTACAATGAGCAGTTCTTC	CASSLGWTSVYNEQFF
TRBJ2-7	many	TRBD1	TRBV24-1	TGTGCCACCAGTGATCCCCGGGACAGCACCTACGAGCAGTACTTC	CATSDPRDSTYEQYF
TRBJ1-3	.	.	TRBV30	TGTGCCTGGACTTTTTCTGGAAACACCATATATTTT	CAWTFSGNTIYF
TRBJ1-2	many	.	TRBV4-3	TGCGCCAGCAGCCAAGATTTTGTGGCGCGGGAGGATGGCTACACCTTC	CASSQDFVAREDGYTF
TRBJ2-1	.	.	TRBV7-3	TGTACCAGCAGCCCATCAGGGCCGCTACCACAGTTCTTC	CTSSPSGPLPQFF
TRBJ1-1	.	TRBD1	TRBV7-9	TGTGCCAGCACCCGGGGACAGGGTGACACTGAAGCTTTCTTT	CASTRGQGDTEAFF
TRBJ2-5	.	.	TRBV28	TGTGCCAGCACCCGGGGGGAGACCCAGTACTTC	CASTRGETQYF
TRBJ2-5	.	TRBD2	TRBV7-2	TGTGCCAGCAGATTTGACGCGGGGGGGGGTCAAGAGACCCAGTACTTC	CASRFDAGGGQETQYF
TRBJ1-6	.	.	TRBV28	TGTGCCAGCGGGGGGGGTAATTCACCCCTCCACTTT	CASGGGNSPLHF
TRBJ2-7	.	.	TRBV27	TGTGCCAGCAGTTCCCATTTCGCGGGTTCTAACTCCTACGAGCAGTACTTC	CASSSHFAGSNSYEQYF
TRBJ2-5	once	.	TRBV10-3	TGTGCCATCAGTGGGGGAGTAGGGGAGACCCAGTACTTC	CAISGGVGETQYF
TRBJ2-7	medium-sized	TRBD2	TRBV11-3	TGTGCCAGCAGCTTAGGAGCGGTAGCGGGGAGATCCTACGAGCAGTACTTC	CASSLGAVAGRSYEQYF
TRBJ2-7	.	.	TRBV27	TGTGCCAGCAGTTTATTTCAGGGCCACTCCTACGAGCAGTACTTC	CASSLFQGHSYEQYF
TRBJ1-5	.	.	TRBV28	TGTGCCAGCAGTTTTGGCACACATAGCAATCAGCCCCAGCATTTT	CASSFGTHSNQPQHF
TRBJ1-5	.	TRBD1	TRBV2	TGTGCCAGCAGTGCCGACAGGGGACTTGATCAGCCCCAGCATTTT	CASSADRGLDQPQHF
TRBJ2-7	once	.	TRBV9	TGTGCCAGCAGCCAGACGACAGGCCCGTCCGAGCAGTACTTC	CASSQTTGPSEQYF